The 10 T cell receptor beta chains below come from one sample, sequenced in a study of beta chain features in type 1 diabetes. What was sequenced were expressed TCRB transcripts, since all of the isolated RNA had been reverse transcribed. Measured with immunoSEQ multiplex PCR; TCRdb has only the in-frame clones, and not every one. The data hold 150,000 to 190,000 clones, with 10% observed a single time. Study-wide findings and caveats: Researchers report that Type 1 diabetes patients had moderately but significantly shorter TCRB CDR3s across all four CD4+ subsets.

These receptors' antigens are unknown. Sequenced sample: central memory CD4+ T cells from blood. Receptors were obtained from a man aged 30 to 45 with type 1 diabetes.

This clone was recorded many times. J is TRBJ2-3 and V is TRBV4-1; D remains unclear. The V gene lost 1 base and the J gene lost 2 bases, with 10 bases spanning the gap. The CDR3 is 15 residues long. Germline assignment: CDR1 MGHRA and CDR2 YSYEKL. The CDR3 reads CASSQARLSTDTQYF. The CDR3 DNA reads TGCGCCAGCAGCCAAGCGAGGCTTTCCACAGATACGCAGTATTTT.

The table lists this clone with a few counts. This rearrangement joins TRBV18 to TRBJ2-3; D ambiguous. Trimming removed 3 bases at V and 4 bases at J, with 8 bases between. The CDR3 runs to 13 residues. CDR1 is KGHSH and CDR2 is LQKENI in the germline V gene. CDR3 bases: TGTGCCAGCTCACCGGATGAGGCAGATACGCAGTATTTT. It is translated as CASSPDEADTQYF.

The V and J genes are TRBV6-5 and TRBJ2-3; D unclear. The CDR3 length is 14 residues. Trimming took 0 bases from V and 1 from J, leaving 5 bases between them. Per germline, CDR1 MNHEY and CDR2 SVGAGI. CDR3 DNA sequence: TGTGCCAGCAGTTACTCGGCTGGCACAGATACGCAGTATTTT. Translation: CASSYSAGTDTQYF.

The chain has TRBV18 and TRBJ2-5; D is uncertain. Trimming removed 2 bases from V and 3 bases from J, with 10 bases in between. CDR1 and CDR2 (germline): KGHSH, LQKENI. This CDR3 is built from 14 residues. CDR3 sequence (DNA): TGTGCCAGCTCACCAACAGAAGTGAAAGAGACCCAGTACTTC. Encoded protein: CASSPTEVKETQYF.

A few counts support this clone. This sequence joins TRBV18 and TRBJ1-4; D is possibly TRBD1 (6 bases). The CDR3 is 16 amino acids. The germline gives CDR1 KGHSH, CDR2 LQKENI. V lost 2 bases and J 3 bases, leaving 13 bases between the germline ends. CDR3 in amino acids: CASSPATGLSNEKLFF. In DNA, the CDR3 is TGTGCCAGCTCACCAGCGACAGGCCTATCTAATGAAAAACTGTTTTTT.

This chain uses TRBV5-1 with TRBJ2-5, with 14 nucleotides matching TRBD2. CDR1 SGHRS and CDR2 YFSETQ come from the germline V gene. V gave up 4 bases and J gave up 5 bases; unmatched junction bases: 10. This CDR3 has 17 amino acids. As DNA, the CDR3 is TGCGCCAGCAGCGACGGACTAGCGGGAGGTTATGGGGAGACCCAGTACTTC. Its protein is CASSDGLAGGYGETQYF.

The chain carries TRBV4-1 and TRBJ2-1; D not certain. The CDR3 is made up of 15 amino acids. V was cut by 1 base and J by 0 bases, with 7 bases left in between. The germline V gene encodes CDR1 MGHRA and CDR2 YSYEKL. In DNA, the CDR3 is TGCGCCAGCAGCCAAGCTCAACTCTCCTACAATGAGCAGTTCTTC. Its translation is CASSQAQLSYNEQFF.

Only a few counts were recorded for this clone. The chain has TRBV20-1 and TRBJ1-2, with D unresolved. From germline, CDR1 is DFQATT and CDR2 SNEGSKA (reference sequence). Trimming shortened V by 5 bases and J by 8 bases, and 12 bases separated the two germline ends. This CDR3 is 11 amino acids long. CDR3 DNA: TGCAGTGCTCCGGGTTTTGGAGGCTACACCTTC. This translates into CSAPGFGGYTF.

This clone has more than one count but fewer than ten. This chain connects TRBV5-1 to TRBJ2-2; 10 nucleotides align to TRBD1. The CDR3 loop spans 18 amino acids. V was pared by 1 base and J by 1 base, with 7 bases of the junction left unmatched. Germline V gene sequence: CDR1 SGHRS, CDR2 YFSETQ. The CDR3 loop is CASSLTDRGLWNTGELFF. CDR3 bases: TGCGCCAGCAGCTTGACCGACAGGGGGCTCTGGAACACCGGGGAGCTGTTTTTT.

Here the CDR3 DNA reads TGTGCCAGCAGTTCGGGACAGCGTTCGGTGGCCGAAGCTTTCTTT. The encoded protein is CASSSGQRSVAEAFF. V usage is TRBV28 and J usage is TRBJ1-1; 7 nucleotides agree with TRBD1. V shed 4 bases and J 8 bases; nucleotides not matched to a gene: 13. Germline lookup yields CDR1 MDHEN and CDR2 SYDVKM. The length of the CDR3 is 15 residues.